This T cell receptor (beta chain) was observed in a study of CD8+ T cells in alopecia areata. This clone occurred a few times. Extraction and reverse transcription of RNA yielded cDNA as the sequencing template. Generated by immunoSEQ multiplex PCR, the TCRdb table keeps only in-frame clones and is missing some. The sample shows around 270,000 clones, nearly 60% of them seen only once. Treatment of the sample: oral pan-JAK inhibitor, 5-10 mg twice daily. V was clipped by 2 bases and J by 2 bases, with 13 bases between them. The CDR3 is made up of 16 amino acids. Germline V gene lookup returns CDR1 SEHNR and CDR2 FQNEAQ (reference sequence).

The sequence was collected from a human donor with alopecia areata. This specimen was CD4+ T cells sorted from blood, taken at week 24, from a patient treated with tofacitinib. The chain combines TRBV7-9 with TRBJ2-1; no reliable D call. This CDR3 reads CASSLKGQLTYNEQFF. In nucleotides, the CDR3 is TGTGCCAGCAGCTTAAAAGGGCAGCTCACCTACAATGAGCAGTTCTTC.